This is a list of T cell receptor beta chains from one sample in a study of Graves' ophthalmopathy and Graves' hyperthyroidism. TCRdb reanalysed the multiplex PCR reads using MiXCR and keeps one entry per CDR3 protein. The sample records hundreds of thousands of distinct CDR3 sequences, more than 40% being singletons. Material for sequencing was peripheral blood. Receptor source: an adult man with Graves' ophthalmopathy. CDR3s include the opening cysteine and the closing phenylalanine or tryptophan.

CASSQSGEGGQPQHF 15 TRBV14
CASSPGFFGANVLTF 15 TRBV12-3/TRBV12-4
CASSLKQPHRGISPLHF 17 TRBV7-9
CSARDSGSITYEQYF 15 TRBV20-1
CSARDHGTQYQETQYF 16 TRBV20-1
CASRKQGANSETQYF 15 TRBV2
CASIATGQAPLHF 13 TRBV2
CSRNRGTEGEAFF 13 TRBV29-1
CASSTDRGRNQPQHF 15 TRBV7-8
CASSLTSASYEQYF 14 TRBV12-3/TRBV12-4
CASSERTGGRVYGYTF 16 TRBV2
CSASSRGTGAQPQHF 15 TRBV20-1
CASIRAVTGTEAFF 14 TRBV7-2
CASSGAGHPEKLFF 14 TRBV25-1
CASRKTGADGELFF 14 TRBV12-3/TRBV12-4
CSAIDRGRETEAFF 14 TRBV20-1
CASGDRGPEQYF 12 TRBV5-5
CAISGQNQPQQYF 13 TRBV10-3
CSVALGLSGTEQFF 14 TRBV29-1
CASNKGQGDTGELFF 15 TRBV7-8
CASRLGERTEAFF 13 TRBV6-5
CASRGGGPEQFF 12 TRBV19
CAWSGSCGANYGYTF 15 TRBV10-3
CSARVRGQEIQYF 13 TRBV20-1
CASSRLAATQETQYF 15 TRBV7-2
CARSPTRTTGNTIYF 15 TRBV7-2
CAISGGQGGVGVLTF 15 TRBV10-3
CASSPGRHQETQYF 14 TRBV7-8
CASSLNQGAGANVLTF 16 TRBV7-9
CASLRTGAYEQYF 13 TRBV2
CASSYPGLAGREQYF 15 TRBV6-6
CAISVLGRGPGPAYEQYF 18 TRBV10-3
CASSLGGTAGEQYF 14 TRBV5-1
CAISYSMWGQDGYTF 15 TRBV10-3
CASSPGAVVGGELFF 15 TRBV3-1
CAISEAGLGEQYF 13 TRBV10-3
CSAHDRGQKNTEAFF 15 TRBV20-1
CASKRQGGGTEAFF 14 TRBV12-3/TRBV12-4
CASSQDLSVRSSGNTIYF 18 TRBV5-5
CASSQVPGQGRREKLFF 17 TRBV7-2
CASNAGTASSYEQYF 15 TRBV25-1
CASSPTGAGASEQYF 15 TRBV12-3/TRBV12-4
CASSQDWTGYTGELFF 16 TRBV7-8
CASSHRDSHNSPLHF 15 TRBV6-5